This T cell receptor (beta chain) is from a study of spatial heterogeneity in lung cancer. Unique molecular identifiers, one per molecule, were present on every TCR cDNA molecule. TCRdb redid the calling of the 5' RACE reads with MiXCR, one entry per CDR3 protein. The sample includes 2,800 or so distinct CDR3 sequences, under 55% of them seen just once. Regarding this clonotype: Its cognate antigen is unknown.

The germline V and J ends were trimmed by 3 bases and 5 bases, with 17 bases remaining between them. CDR1 is SGHTA, CDR2 FQGNSA, per germline. The CDR3 sequence is 15 residues long. General study results and limits: Tumor mutation counts were tracked by expanded intratumoral alpha and beta TCR counts.

Time point noted: sample taken at primary tumor resection. The J gene is TRBJ2-7, the V gene TRBV7-2; D is undetermined. Specimen: lung tumor tissue, collected at surgery. This TCR derives from a male donor with early-stage non-small cell lung cancer. CDR3 DNA: TGTGCCAGCAGCTTGCCATCGGCAGGCCGGGACGAGCAGTACTTC. Amino acid sequence: CASSLPSAGRDEQYF.